This TCR beta chain was obtained from a study of blood T cells in healthy people across ages. Findings and caveats of the study: Getting older went along with TCR beta diversity per million T cells dropping roughly linearly. Long-lived donors had more naive CD4+ cells and higher diversity than aged donors. PBMCs went unsorted, and a conclusive naive versus antigen-experienced comparison was therefore prevented.

A J-beta primer mix and a sample-barcoded 5' primer were used in a second PCR of about 7 to 12 cycles. Every molecule of cDNA carried a tag from a template-switch adaptor with 12 random nucleotides. One entry per CDR3 protein results from TCRdb running MiXCR on the 5' RACE reads. The sample yields more than 800,000 distinct CDR3 sequences, under 35% seen once. This clonotype has only a few counts. Its antigen is not known. Sequenced material: blood. The TCR was taken from a woman aged 80 or over in good health.

CDR3 coding DNA: TGCAGCGTTGCCTTTGGGACAGGGCGTGGCTACACCTTC. Residues: CSVAFGTGRGYTF. V usage is TRBV29-1 and J usage is TRBJ1-2, with 9 bases fitting TRBD1. V gave up 4 bases and J gave up 7 bases; unmatched junction bases: 7. This CDR3 contains 13 residues. Germline values: CDR1 SQVTM, CDR2 ANQGSEA.